This T cell receptor (beta chain) came from a study of blood T cell repertoires in COVID-19. Sequencing used immunoSEQ multiplex PCR; TCRdb keeps in-frame clones, though not all of them. The table includes under 200,000 clones, about 88% detected once. This clone was observed a single time. This CDR3 has 13 amino acids. Trimming left V 0 bases short and J 4 bases short, with 8 bases between. In germline, CDR1 is GTSNPN, CDR2 SVGIG (reference sequence). Input material: peripheral blood. This sequence was found in a man aged 18 to 30 with active or convalescent COVID-19. J is TRBJ2-3 and V is TRBV30; D not resolved. This chain's CDR3 is CAWSVNSADTQYF. CDR3 coding DNA: TGTGCCTGGAGTGTCAACTCGGCAGATACGCAGTATTTT. Looking up the rest from reference TRBV30 and TRBJ2-3 gives the full variable domain: SQTIHQWPATLVQPVGSPLSLECTVEGTSNPNLYWYRQAAGRGLQLLFYSVGIGQISSEVPQNLSASRPQDRQFILSSKKLLLSDSGFYLCAWSVNSADTQYFGPGTRLTVL.